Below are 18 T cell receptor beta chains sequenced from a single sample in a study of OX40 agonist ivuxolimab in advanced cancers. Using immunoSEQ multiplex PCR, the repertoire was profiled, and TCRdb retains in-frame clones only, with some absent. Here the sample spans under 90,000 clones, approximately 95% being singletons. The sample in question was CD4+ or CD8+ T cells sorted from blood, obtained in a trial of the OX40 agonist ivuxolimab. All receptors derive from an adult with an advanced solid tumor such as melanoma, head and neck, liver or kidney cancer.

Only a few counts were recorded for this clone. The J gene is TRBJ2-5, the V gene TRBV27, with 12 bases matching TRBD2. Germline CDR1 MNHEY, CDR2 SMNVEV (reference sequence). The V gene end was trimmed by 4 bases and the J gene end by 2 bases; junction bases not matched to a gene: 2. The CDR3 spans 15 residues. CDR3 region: CASSSGTSGQETQYF. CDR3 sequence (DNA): TGTGCCAGCAGTTCTGGGACTAGCGGGCAAGAGACCCAGTACTTC.

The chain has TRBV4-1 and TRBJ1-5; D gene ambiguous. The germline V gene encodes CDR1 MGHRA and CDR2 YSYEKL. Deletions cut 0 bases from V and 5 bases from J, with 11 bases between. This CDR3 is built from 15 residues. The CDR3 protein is CASSQETRAHQPQHF. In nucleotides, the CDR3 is TGCGCCAGCAGCCAAGAAACCCGAGCTCATCAGCCCCAGCATTTT.

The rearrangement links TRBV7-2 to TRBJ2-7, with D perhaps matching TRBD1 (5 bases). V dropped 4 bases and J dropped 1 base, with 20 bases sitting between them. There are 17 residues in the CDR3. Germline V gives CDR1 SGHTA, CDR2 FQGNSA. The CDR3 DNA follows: TGTGCCAGCAGCTACGCCTCTGAGCCCAGGGCGTCCTACGAGCAGTACTTC. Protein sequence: CASSYASEPRASYEQYF.

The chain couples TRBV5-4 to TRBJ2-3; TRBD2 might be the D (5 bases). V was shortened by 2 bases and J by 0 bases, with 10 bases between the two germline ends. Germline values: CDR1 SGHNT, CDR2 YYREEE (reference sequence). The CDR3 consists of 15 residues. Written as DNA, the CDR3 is TGTGCCAGCAGCTTTCGAGCGGAAAGCACAGATACGCAGTATTTT. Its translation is CASSFRAESTDTQYF.

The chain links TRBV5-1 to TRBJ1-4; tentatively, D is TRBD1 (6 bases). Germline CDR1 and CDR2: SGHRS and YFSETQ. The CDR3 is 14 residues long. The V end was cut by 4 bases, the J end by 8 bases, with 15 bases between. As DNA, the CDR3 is TGCGCCAGCAGCAGGGAGGGGGTGGGCGAAAAACTGTTTTTT. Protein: CASSREGVGEKLFF.

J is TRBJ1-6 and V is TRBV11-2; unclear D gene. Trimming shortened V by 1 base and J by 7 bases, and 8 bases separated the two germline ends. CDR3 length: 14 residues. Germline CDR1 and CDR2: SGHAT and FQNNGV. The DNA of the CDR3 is TGTGCCAGCAGCTTAGTAGGCGAGAATTCACCCCTCCACTTT. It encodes CASSLVGENSPLHF.

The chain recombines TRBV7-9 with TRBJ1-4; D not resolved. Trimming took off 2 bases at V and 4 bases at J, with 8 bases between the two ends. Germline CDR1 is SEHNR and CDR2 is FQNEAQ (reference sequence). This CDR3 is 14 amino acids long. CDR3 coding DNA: TGTGCCAGCAGCTTAATAGGTGATAATGAAAAACTGTTTTTT. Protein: CASSLIGDNEKLFF.

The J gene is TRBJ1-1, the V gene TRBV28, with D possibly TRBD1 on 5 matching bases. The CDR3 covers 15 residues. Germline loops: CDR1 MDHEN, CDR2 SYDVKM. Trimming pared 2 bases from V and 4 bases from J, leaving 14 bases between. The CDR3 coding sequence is TGTGCCAGCAGTTTAGGTCGGGCGGGGGGCACTGAAGCTTTCTTT. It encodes CASSLGRAGGTEAFF.

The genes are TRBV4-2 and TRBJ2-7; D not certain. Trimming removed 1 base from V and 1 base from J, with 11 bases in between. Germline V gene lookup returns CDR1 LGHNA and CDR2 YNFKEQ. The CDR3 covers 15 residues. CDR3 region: CASSQVVGQSYEQYF. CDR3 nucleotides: TGTGCCAGCAGCCAAGTGGTCGGCCAATCCTACGAGCAGTACTTC.

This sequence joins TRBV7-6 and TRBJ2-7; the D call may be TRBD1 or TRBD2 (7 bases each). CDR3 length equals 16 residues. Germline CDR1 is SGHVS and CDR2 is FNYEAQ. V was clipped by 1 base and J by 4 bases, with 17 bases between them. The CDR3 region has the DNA TGTGCCAGCAGCTTAGGGAGCGGGACAGCTCAATACGAGCAGTACTTC. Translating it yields CASSLGSGTAQYEQYF.

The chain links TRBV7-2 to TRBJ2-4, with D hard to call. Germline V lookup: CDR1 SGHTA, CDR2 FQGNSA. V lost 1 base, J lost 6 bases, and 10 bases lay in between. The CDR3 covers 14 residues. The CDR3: CASSLETGGNIQYF. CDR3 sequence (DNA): TGTGCCAGCAGCTTAGAGACGGGCGGAAACATTCAGTACTTC. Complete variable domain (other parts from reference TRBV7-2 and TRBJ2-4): GAGVSQSPSNKVTEKGKDVELRCDPISGHTALYWYRQSLGQGLEFLIYFQGNSAPDKSGLPSDRFSAERTGGSVSTLTIQRTQQEDSAVYLCASSLETGGNIQYFGAGTRLSVL.

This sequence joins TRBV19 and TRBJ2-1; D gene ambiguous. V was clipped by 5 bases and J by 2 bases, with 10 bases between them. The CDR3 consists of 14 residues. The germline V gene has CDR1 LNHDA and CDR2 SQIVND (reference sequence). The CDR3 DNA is TGTGCCAGTAGTCTGGCGGCCGCCTACAATGAGCAGTTCTTC. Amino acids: CASSLAAAYNEQFF.

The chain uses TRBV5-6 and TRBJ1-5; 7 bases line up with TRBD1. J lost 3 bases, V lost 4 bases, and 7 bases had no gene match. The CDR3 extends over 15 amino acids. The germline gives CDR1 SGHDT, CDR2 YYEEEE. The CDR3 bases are TGTGCCAGCAGCCCCCGGGACAGAGTCAATCAGCCCCAGCATTTT. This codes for CASSPRDRVNQPQHF.

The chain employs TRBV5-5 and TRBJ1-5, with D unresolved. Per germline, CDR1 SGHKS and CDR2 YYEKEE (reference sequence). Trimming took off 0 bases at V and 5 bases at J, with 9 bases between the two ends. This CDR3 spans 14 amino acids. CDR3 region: CASSLAATHQPQHF. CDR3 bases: TGTGCCAGCAGCTTGGCGGCAACCCATCAGCCCCAGCATTTT.

CDR3 in amino acids: CATCSLSPPGDEQFF. CDR3 bases: TGTGCCACCTGTTCCCTTAGCCCGCCGGGTGATGAGCAGTTCTTC. V and J are TRBV28 and TRBJ2-1; D call uncertain. Between the trimmed V and J ends, which lost 10 bases and 8 bases, there was a span of 24 bases. Germline CDR1 is MDHEN and CDR2 is SYDVKM. This CDR3 is 15 amino acids long. Together with reference TRBV28 and TRBJ2-1, the CDR3 gives the full variable domain: DVKVTQSSRYLVKRTGEKVFLECVQDMDHENMFWYRQDPGLGLRLIYFSYDVKMKEKGDIPEGYSVSREKKERFSLILESASTNQTSMYLCATCSLSPPGDEQFFGPGTRLTVL.

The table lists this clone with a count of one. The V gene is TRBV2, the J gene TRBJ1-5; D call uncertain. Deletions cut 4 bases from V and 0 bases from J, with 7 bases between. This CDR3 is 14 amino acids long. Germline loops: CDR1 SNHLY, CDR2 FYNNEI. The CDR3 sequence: CASSGEGSNQPQHF. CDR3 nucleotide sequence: TGTGCCAGCAGTGGCGAGGGTAGCAATCAGCCCCAGCATTTT.

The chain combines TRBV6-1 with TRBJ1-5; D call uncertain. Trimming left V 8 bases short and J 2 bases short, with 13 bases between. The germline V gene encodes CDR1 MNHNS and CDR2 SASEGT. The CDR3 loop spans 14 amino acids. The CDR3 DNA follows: TGTGCCAGCGCGGCGGAGATAGGCAATCAGCCCCAGCATTTT. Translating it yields CASAAEIGNQPQHF.

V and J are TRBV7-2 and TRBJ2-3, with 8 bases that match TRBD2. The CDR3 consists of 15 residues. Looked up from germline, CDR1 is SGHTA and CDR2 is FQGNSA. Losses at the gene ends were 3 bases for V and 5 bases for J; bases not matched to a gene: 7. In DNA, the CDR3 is TGTGCCAGCAGCTTCGGGGGGGGGCTAGGAGATACGCAGTATTTT. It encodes CASSFGGGLGDTQYF.